This is a list of T cell receptor beta chains from one sample in a study of chemoradiotherapy in HPV16-positive cancers. Sequencing was performed with immunoSEQ multiplex PCR; in TCRdb, only in-frame clones are kept and a portion is missing. This repertoire shows about 8,800 clones, 70% found once; its top ten account for roughly a tenth. The sample here was tumor tissue, taken from a patient who underwent chemoradiotherapy. The receptors were sampled from a human donor with HPV-associated anogenital cancer. The CDR3 runs from the conserved cysteine through the conserved F or W. The order of the fields is V gene, J gene, CDR3 length, CDR3 protein.

v_gene: TRBV9; j_gene: TRBJ2-3; len: 13; CDR3aa: CASARGDTDTQYF
v_gene: TRBV19; j_gene: TRBJ2-7; len: 14; CDR3aa: CASSMTSGSYEQYF
v_gene: TRBV7-6; j_gene: TRBJ2-5; len: 15; CDR3aa: CASSSPRGGRETQYF
v_gene: TRBV5-6; j_gene: TRBJ2-7; len: 13; CDR3aa: CASSLSLAHEQYF
v_gene: TRBV18; j_gene: TRBJ2-1; len: 14; CDR3aa: CASSPSRGGNEQFF
v_gene: TRBV19; j_gene: TRBJ1-1; len: 14; CDR3aa: CASSNYGGNTEAFF
v_gene: TRBV11-2; j_gene: TRBJ1-4; len: 10; CDR3aa: CASSLGVLFF
v_gene: TRBV13; j_gene: TRBJ1-1; len: 12; CDR3aa: CASRPGVGEAFF
v_gene: TRBV6-6; j_gene: TRBJ2-7; len: 14; CDR3aa: CASSLAGGSYEQYF
v_gene: TRBV7-9; j_gene: TRBJ1-1; len: 14; CDR3aa: CASSLTRGGSEAFF
v_gene: TRBV6-5; j_gene: TRBJ2-7; len: 13; CDR3aa: CAINRDRSYEQYF
v_gene: TRBV27; j_gene: TRBJ2-5; len: 13; CDR3aa: CASHPGGQETQYF
v_gene: TRBV7-8; j_gene: TRBJ2-2; len: 16; CDR3aa: CASSLMGGGDTGELFF
v_gene: TRBV19; j_gene: TRBJ1-6; len: 14; CDR3aa: CASSIKVPNSPLHF
v_gene: TRBV6-1; j_gene: TRBJ1-5; len: 15; CDR3aa: CASSVIGQGNQPQHF
v_gene: TRBV18; j_gene: TRBJ1-4; len: 14; CDR3aa: CASSSTDGPEKLFF
v_gene: TRBV6-1; j_gene: TRBJ2-2; len: 15; CDR3aa: CASSLGLGETGELFF
v_gene: TRBV5-1; j_gene: TRBJ2-1; len: 14; CDR3aa: CASSQDRGGDEQFF
v_gene: TRBV7-9; j_gene: TRBJ1-4; len: 16; CDR3aa: CASSSTLGQGAEKLFF
v_gene: TRBV30; j_gene: TRBJ1-2; len: 13; CDR3aa: CAWSYGTRYGYTF
v_gene: TRBV6-6; j_gene: TRBJ1-1; len: 15; CDR3aa: CASSNKGGPVAEAFF
v_gene: TRBV28; j_gene: TRBJ2-7; len: 14; CDR3aa: CASSLTGSSYEQYF
v_gene: TRBV6-1; j_gene: TRBJ1-1; len: 15; CDR3aa: CASSPQGLRNTEAFF
v_gene: TRBV7-9; j_gene: TRBJ2-7; len: 15; CDR3aa: CASSLVPSPRREQYF
v_gene: TRBV12-5; j_gene: TRBJ2-7; len: 17; CDR3aa: CASGLAPFGAAYYEQYF
v_gene: TRBV11-2; j_gene: TRBJ2-7; len: 12; CDR3aa: CASSLVPGEQYF
v_gene: TRBV12-5; j_gene: TRBJ2-3; len: 15; CDR3aa: CASGFRTGTGDTQYF